The present TCR beta chain was sequenced within a study of long-term antiretroviral therapy in people with HIV. Across the study: The earliest specimens came about a decade ahead of the 2015 immediate-ART recommendation.

Researchers ran immunoSEQ v3.0 at survey level. Libraries were prepared by immunoSEQ multiplex PCR; TCRdb keeps only in-frame clonotypes and omits some of them. Of tens of thousands of clones in the sample, 85% to 90% were seen once. This clone appeared once. Its antigen is not known. Looked up from germline, CDR1 is MNHEY and CDR2 is SVGAGI. The ends were cut back, 5 bases at V and 1 base at J, with 8 bases in the middle. The CDR3 extends over 13 amino acids. Study-wide points: Controls exceeded HIV repertoires in CDR3 length range. Repertoire dominance by clones expanded before ART was seen at all time points.

The sequence came from a man aged 40-49 years with HIV. This specimen consisted of unsorted PBMCs, obtained about 2.6 years after starting antiretroviral therapy. The rearrangement uses TRBV6-5 and TRBJ1-1, with a tentative D call TRBD1 (5 bases). DNA of the CDR3: TGTGCCAGCAGTCAGGGATGGAACACTGAAGCTTTCTTT. As protein: CASSQGWNTEAFF.